Sequencing of this T cell receptor beta chain was carried out in a study of radiotherapy plus CTLA-4 blockade in lung cancer. Study information: Objective responses occurred in 18% of patients; approximately 33% had disease control.

Concerning this clone: The antigen is not known.

V was shortened by 2 bases and J by 9 bases, with 11 bases between the two germline ends. Germline V lookup: CDR1 LNHNV, CDR2 YYDKDF (reference sequence). The CDR3 runs to 13 residues. Ipilimumab-mediated CTLA-4 blockade plus focal radiation was given to patients having chemo-refractory metastatic non-small-cell lung cancer. Findings and caveats of the study: Early blood T cell clone dynamics, with interferon-beta, were reported to best predict response.

TCRdb keeps only in-frame clones here, not all; method: immunoSEQ multiplex PCR. The sample records about 51,000 clones, around 79% being singletons. The chain links TRBV15 to TRBJ2-1, with D possibly being TRBD1 (6 bases). The sequence derives from a human donor with non-small cell lung cancer whose response to radiotherapy plus ipilimumab could not be evaluated. The material was peripheral blood, obtained from a patient treated with radiotherapy plus ipilimumab. The CDR3 protein is CATSRSRGGEQFF. The CDR3 nucleotides are TGTGCCACCAGCAGATCAAGAGGGGGTGAGCAGTTCTTC.